This is a list of T cell receptor beta chains from one sample in a study of early T cells in non-severe SARS-CoV-2 infection. Using its own MiXCR run on the 5' RACE reads, TCRdb lists one record per CDR3 protein. The sample carries about 23,000 distinct CDR3 sequences, about 5.3% recorded once. Input material: whole blood. Receptors originate from an adult who was a healthcare worker with PCR-confirmed SARS-CoV-2 infection or an uninfected control (not recorded which). The conserved cysteine and the conserved F or W are not part of the CDR3 here. The D gene is left open where the match is weak.

CDR3aa,d_gene,j_gene,v_gene
ASSPAVGTNYGYT,NA,TRBJ1-2,TRBV4-3
ASSSSSGSLGDTQY,TRBD2,TRBJ2-3,TRBV7-6
ASSLESSGSLGEQF,TRBD2,TRBJ2-1,TRBV7-6
ASSLAGEQF,NA,TRBJ2-1,TRBV7-8
ASSPVVGGLNEQY,NA,TRBJ2-7,TRBV5-8
ATSDQGSGYGYT,NA,TRBJ1-2,TRBV24-1
SVAVQRPTQETQY,NA,TRBJ2-5,TRBV29-1
ASSQEASGNTGELF,TRBD2,TRBJ2-2,TRBV7-6
ATSRGWGSTEAF,NA,TRBJ1-1,TRBV15
ASSIVRTSGRGEQF,TRBD2,TRBJ2-1,TRBV19
ASSPPENERSAYNSPLH,NA,TRBJ1-6,TRBV18
SARGSDSATSFYGYT,NA,TRBJ1-2,TRBV20-1
ASSLETAFNEKLF,NA,TRBJ1-4,TRBV7-6
ASSLVYRGSTGELF,NA,TRBJ2-2,TRBV7-9
ASGKFLETQY,NA,TRBJ2-5,TRBV2
ASRDRGPANEKLF,TRBD1,TRBJ1-4,TRBV10-2
ASSLGTSGIQETQY,TRBD2,TRBJ2-5,TRBV7-9
ASSELFEQDNEQF,NA,TRBJ2-1,TRBV25-1
ASSPGQGDYGYT,TRBD1,TRBJ1-2,TRBV4-3
ASSRYRGADTQY,TRBD1,TRBJ2-3,TRBV7-2
ASSSGTKETQY,TRBD2,TRBJ2-5,TRBV7-7
SVASGRYEQY,TRBD2,TRBJ2-7,TRBV20-1
ASSERNYGYT,NA,TRBJ1-2,TRBV7-2
ASSLGTSRYPVNEQF,TRBD2,TRBJ2-1,TRBV7-3
ASNGGLATHNEQF,TRBD2,TRBJ2-1,TRBV10-2
ASSPPPAYEQY,NA,TRBJ2-7,TRBV28
ASSEGGRRKLF,TRBD1,TRBJ1-4,TRBV11-2
ASSLSGTDTQY,NA,TRBJ2-3,TRBV12-3/TRBV12-4
ASSQDAWQDTEAF,NA,TRBJ1-1,TRBV4-3
ASSRTSGSDGEQF,TRBD2,TRBJ2-1,TRBV7-9
SARIRDANTGELF,NA,TRBJ2-2,TRBV20-1
ASSPPLAGGSKNIQY,TRBD2,TRBJ2-4,TRBV18
ASSSAGRGYNEQF,NA,TRBJ2-1,TRBV7-3
SASPTRNTEAF,NA,TRBJ1-1,TRBV20-1
ATSFTSGQYQETQY,TRBD2,TRBJ2-5,TRBV24-1
ASQTGWSTDTQY,NA,TRBJ2-3,TRBV5-1
ASSYAPEVYEQY,NA,TRBJ2-7,TRBV5-1
ARSRGQGTLDIKPQH,TRBD1,TRBJ1-5,TRBV5-3
ASSYPPGRYTMNTEAF,NA,TRBJ1-1,TRBV6-2/TRBV6-3
SAGTSTDTQY,NA,TRBJ2-3,TRBV20-1